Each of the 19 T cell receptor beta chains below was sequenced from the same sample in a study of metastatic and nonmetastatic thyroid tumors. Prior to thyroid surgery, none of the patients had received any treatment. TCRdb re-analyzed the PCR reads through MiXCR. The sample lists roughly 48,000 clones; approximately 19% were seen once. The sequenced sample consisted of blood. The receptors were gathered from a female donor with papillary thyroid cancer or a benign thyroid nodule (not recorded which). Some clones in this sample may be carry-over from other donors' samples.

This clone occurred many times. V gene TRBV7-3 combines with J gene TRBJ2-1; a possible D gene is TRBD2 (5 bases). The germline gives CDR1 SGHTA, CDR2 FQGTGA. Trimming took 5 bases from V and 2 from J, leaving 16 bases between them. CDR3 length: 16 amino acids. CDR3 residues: CASSPLASSPYNEQFF. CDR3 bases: TGTGCCAGCAGCCCCTTAGCGTCTAGCCCCTACAATGAGCAGTTCTTC.

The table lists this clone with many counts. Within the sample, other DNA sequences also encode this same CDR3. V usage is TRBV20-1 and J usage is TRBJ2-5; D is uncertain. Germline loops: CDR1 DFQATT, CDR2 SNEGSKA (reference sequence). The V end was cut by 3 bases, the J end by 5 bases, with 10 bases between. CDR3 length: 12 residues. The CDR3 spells CSASRAKETQYF. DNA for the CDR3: TGCAGTGCTAGTCGAGCCAAGGAGACCCAGTACTTC.

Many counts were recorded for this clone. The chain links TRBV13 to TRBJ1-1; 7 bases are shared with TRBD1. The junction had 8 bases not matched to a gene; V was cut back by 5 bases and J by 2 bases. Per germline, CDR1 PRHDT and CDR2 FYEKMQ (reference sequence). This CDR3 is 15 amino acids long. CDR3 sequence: CASSASGGGNTEAFF. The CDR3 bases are TGTGCCAGCAGCGCTTCAGGGGGAGGTAACACTGAAGCTTTCTTT.

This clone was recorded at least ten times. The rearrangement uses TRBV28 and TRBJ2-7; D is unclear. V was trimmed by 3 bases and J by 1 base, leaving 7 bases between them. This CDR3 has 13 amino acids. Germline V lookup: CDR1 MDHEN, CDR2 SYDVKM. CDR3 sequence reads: CASSFPSSYEQYF. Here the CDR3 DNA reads TGTGCCAGCAGTTTCCCCAGTTCCTACGAGCAGTACTTC.

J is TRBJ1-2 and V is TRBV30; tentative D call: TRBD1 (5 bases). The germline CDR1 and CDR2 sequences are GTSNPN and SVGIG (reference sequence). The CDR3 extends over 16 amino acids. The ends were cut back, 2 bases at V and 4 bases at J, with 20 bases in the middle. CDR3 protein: CAWSQPTGTASYGYTF. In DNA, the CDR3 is TGTGCCTGGAGTCAGCCAACCGGGACCGCATCCTATGGCTACACCTTC.

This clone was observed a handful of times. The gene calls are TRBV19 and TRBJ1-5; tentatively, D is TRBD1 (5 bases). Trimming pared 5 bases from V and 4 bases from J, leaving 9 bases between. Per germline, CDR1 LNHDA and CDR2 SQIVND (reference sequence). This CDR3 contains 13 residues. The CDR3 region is CASSWTLNQPQHF. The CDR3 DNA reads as TGTGCCAGTAGTTGGACACTAAATCAGCCCCAGCATTTT.

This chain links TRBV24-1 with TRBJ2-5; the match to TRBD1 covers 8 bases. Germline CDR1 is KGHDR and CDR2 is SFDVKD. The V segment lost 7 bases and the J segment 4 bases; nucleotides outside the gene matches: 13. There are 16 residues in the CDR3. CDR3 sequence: CATRITGQGRRETQYF. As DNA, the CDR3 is TGTGCCACCAGAATCACCGGACAGGGACGGCGAGAGACCCAGTACTTC.

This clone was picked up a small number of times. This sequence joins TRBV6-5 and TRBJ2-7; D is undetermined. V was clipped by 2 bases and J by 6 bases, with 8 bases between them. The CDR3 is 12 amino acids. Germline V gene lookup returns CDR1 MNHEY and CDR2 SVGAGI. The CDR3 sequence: CASSYLMSEQYF. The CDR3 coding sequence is TGTGCCAGCAGTTACCTAATGTCCGAGCAGTACTTC.

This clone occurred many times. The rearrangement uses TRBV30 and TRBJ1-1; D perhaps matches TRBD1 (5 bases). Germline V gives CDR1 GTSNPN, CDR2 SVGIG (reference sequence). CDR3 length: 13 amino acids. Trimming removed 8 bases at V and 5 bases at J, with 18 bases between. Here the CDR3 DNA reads TGTGCCGGACGCAGGGACTCGAGGACTGAAGCTTTCTTT. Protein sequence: CAGRRDSRTEAFF.

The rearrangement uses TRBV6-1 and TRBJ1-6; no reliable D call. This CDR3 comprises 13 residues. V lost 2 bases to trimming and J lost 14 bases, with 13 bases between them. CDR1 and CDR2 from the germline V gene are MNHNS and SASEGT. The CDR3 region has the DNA TGTGCCAGCAGTGAATCAGAGGGAAAGACCCTCCACTTT. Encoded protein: CASSESEGKTLHF.

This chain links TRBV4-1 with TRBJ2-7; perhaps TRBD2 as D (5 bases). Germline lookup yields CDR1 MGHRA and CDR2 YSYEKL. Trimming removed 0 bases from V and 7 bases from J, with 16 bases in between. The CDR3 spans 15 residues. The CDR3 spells CASSQDFIPEEEQYF. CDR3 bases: TGCGCCAGCAGCCAAGATTTCATCCCGGAGGAGGAGCAGTACTTC.

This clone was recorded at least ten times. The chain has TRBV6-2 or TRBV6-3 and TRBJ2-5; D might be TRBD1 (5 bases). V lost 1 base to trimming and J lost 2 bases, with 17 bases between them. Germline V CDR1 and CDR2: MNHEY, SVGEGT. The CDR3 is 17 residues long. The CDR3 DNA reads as TGTGCCAGCAGTTACTACGCAGGGCAGTTGATACAAGAGACCCAGTACTTC. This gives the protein CASSYYAGQLIQETQYF.

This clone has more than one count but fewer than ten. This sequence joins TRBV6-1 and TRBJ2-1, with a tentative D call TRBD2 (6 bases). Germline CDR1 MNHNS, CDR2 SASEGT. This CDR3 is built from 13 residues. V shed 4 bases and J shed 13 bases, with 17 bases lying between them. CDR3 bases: TGTGCCAGCAGTGCCCAACTAGCTGCTGATCAGTTCTTC. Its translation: CASSAQLAADQFF.

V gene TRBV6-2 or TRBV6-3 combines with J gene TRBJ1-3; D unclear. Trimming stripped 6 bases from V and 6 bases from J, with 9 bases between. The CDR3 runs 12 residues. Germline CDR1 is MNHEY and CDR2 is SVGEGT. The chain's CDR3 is CASRSTVNTIYF. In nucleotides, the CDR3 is TGTGCCAGCAGGTCCACGGTAAACACCATATATTTT.

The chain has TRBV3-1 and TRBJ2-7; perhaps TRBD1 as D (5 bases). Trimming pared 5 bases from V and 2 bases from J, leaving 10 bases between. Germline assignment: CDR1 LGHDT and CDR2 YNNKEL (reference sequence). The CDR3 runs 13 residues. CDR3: CASSSQGTYEQYF. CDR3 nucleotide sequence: TGTGCCAGCAGCAGCCAGGGTACCTACGAGCAGTACTTC.

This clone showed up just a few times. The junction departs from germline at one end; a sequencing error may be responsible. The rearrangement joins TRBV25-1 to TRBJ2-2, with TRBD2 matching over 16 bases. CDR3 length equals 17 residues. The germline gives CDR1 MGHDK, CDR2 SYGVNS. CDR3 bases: TGTGCCAGCAGTACGGGACTAGCGGGAGGGCCGGCCTGGGAGCTGTTCTTT. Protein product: CASSTGLAGGPAWELFF.

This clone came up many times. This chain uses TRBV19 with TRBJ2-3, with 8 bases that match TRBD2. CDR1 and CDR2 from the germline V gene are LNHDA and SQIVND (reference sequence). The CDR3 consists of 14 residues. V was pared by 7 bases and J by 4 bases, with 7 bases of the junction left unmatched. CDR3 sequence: CASTPAGVPDTQYF. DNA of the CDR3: TGTGCCAGTACCCCAGCGGGAGTACCAGATACGCAGTATTTT.

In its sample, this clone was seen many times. This CDR3 is CASRLAGGTDTQYF. CDR3 coding DNA: TGTGCCAGCAGGCTAGCGGGGGGCACAGATACGCAGTATTTT. J is TRBJ2-3 and V is TRBV28; TRBD2 agrees at 10 bases. This CDR3 has 14 residues. CDR1 is MDHEN and CDR2 is SYDVKM in the germline V gene. V was pared by 6 bases and J by 1 base, with 1 base of the junction left unmatched.

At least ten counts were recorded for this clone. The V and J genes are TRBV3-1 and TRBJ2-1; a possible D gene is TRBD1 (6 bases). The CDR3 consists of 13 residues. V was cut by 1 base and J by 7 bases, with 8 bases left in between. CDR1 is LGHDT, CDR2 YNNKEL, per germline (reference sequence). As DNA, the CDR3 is TGTGCCAGCAGCCAAGCCGGACAGAATGAGCAGTTCTTC. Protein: CASSQAGQNEQFF.